This T cell receptor beta chain was sequenced during a study of T-cell reconstitution after alpha-beta-depleted transplantation in children. The library targeted TCRbeta and was prepared with unique molecular identifiers. TCRdb reprocessed the PCR reads via MiXCR and lists one record per CDR3 protein. The table records 200,000 to 250,000 distinct CDR3 sequences, approximately 9% of them present only once. This clonotype showed up many times. The CDR3 extends over 14 amino acids. V gene TRBV21-1 combines with J gene TRBJ2-3; the table's D gene call, TRBD1, was not cross checked with the DNA. TRBV21-1 is a listed pseudogene. Sequencing used PBMCs from the stem cell graft donor, obtained from the stem cell graft. The sequence was collected from a human donor who donated a stem cell graft to a child with acute lymphoblastic leukemia. CDR3 residues: CASSIWTGTVTQYF. CDR3 nucleotide sequence: TGTGCCAGCAGCATCTGGACAGGTACCGTGACGCAGTATTTT.